Here is one T cell receptor (beta chain) with its context. Its antigen remains unknown. This specimen belongs to a study of beta chain features in type 1 diabetes. Study as a whole: Sorted cells examined across all samples numbered 107,917,701. Whole-study findings and limits: The study found fewer insertions and more deletions at VDJ junctions in type 1 diabetes patients. Resolution of whether HLA type affects TCRB rearrangement was not achieved here.

The CDR3 spans 14 residues. Germline CDR1 is LNHDA and CDR2 is SQIVND (reference sequence). The V and J ends lost 7 bases and 5 bases respectively, with 17 bases between them. What was sequenced were expressed TCRB transcripts, since all of the isolated RNA had been reverse transcribed. The data were produced by immunoSEQ multiplex PCR, yet TCRdb's version contains in-frame clones alone and is incomplete. Among some 400,000 clones listed, roughly 16% were seen once. Sequenced input: naive CD4+ T cells from blood. V is TRBV19 and J is TRBJ2-5; D is possibly TRBD2 (5 bases). The clonotype originates from a woman younger than 30 in good health. This CDR3 is CASTKTHTGETQYF. The DNA for the CDR3 is TGTGCCAGTACCAAGACCCATACGGGGGAGACCCAGTACTTC. Combining the CDR3 with reference TRBV19 and TRBJ2-5 gives the whole variable domain DGGITQSPKYLFRKEGQNVTLSCEQNLNHDAMYWYRQDPGQGLRLIYYSQIVNDFQKGDIAEGYSVSREKKESFPLTVTSAQKNPTAFYLCASTKTHTGETQYFGPGTRLLVL.